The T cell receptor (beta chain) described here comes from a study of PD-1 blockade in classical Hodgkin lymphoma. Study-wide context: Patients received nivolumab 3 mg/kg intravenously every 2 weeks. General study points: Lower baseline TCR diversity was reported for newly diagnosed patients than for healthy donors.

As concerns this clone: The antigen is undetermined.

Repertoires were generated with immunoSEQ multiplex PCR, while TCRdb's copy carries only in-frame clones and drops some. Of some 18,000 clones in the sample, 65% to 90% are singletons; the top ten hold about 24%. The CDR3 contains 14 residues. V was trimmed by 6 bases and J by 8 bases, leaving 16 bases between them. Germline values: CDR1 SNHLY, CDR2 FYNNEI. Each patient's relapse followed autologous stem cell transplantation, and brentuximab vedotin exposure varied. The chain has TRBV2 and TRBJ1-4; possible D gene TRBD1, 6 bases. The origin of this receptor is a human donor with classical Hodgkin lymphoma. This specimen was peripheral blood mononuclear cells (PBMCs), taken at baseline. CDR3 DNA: TGTGCCAGCAGCCTCACAGGGCTGTTCGAAAAACTGTTTTTT. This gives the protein CASSLTGLFEKLFF.